This T cell receptor beta chain was retrieved from a study of cytotoxic CD8 clonotypes in ibrutinib-treated CLL (dated by TCRdb to about 2021). Regarding the research as a whole: In this cohort, 15 or so patients were treatment-naive and roughly ten were relapsed/refractory, while around 18 had unmutated IGHV. Partial responses were observed in roughly 24 patients and complete responses in 2; after a median follow-up of 68 months, remission was maintained in 15 or so patients and progression was observed in roughly twelve. Samples at response were collected after a median of about 13 months of treatment, with a range of roughly 6 to 40 months. An average of about 250,000 productive templates and approximately 91,000 productive rearrangements was obtained per sample. Of the approximately 91 people in the trial, 25 to 30 had longitudinal samples available. Cryopreserved peripheral blood mononuclear cells were obtained before treatment, at response, and at either sustained remission or disease progression. All remission and progressive disease samples were collected while patients were still receiving ibrutinib. The study at large found these results: At baseline, clonality was higher than in age-matched healthy donors and showed a strong correlation with circulating CD8+ T-cell counts. Sampling times were not matched between sustained-remission and progressing patients, and lymph node repertoires were not studied. An increase in clonality was observed at ibrutinib response, with clonality remaining stable during sustained remission and falling back toward baseline at progression. Public clonotypes were rare and either shrank or stayed stable during treatment, and the rise in clonality at ibrutinib response reflected expansion of private clonotypes.

The goal of deep resolution MiSeq sequencing was a depth between 1 in 1 million and 1 in 200,000 T cells, and coverage averaged 10x per clonotype. TCR beta libraries were generated with the immunoSEQ hsTCRB Kit. The paper's processing steps were these. Data were analyzed with ImmunoSEQ Data Assistant and ImmunoSEQ Analyzer, with V, D and J genes assigned per IMGT definitions. Clonality, which ranges from 0 to 1, was calculated by subtracting the normalized Shannon entropy of productive rearrangement frequencies from one. Only overrepresented clonotypes making up at least 0.05% of the repertoire of each patient were included in the public clonotype analysis. Repertoires from 10 to 15 age-matched healthy donors in immuneACCESS were used as clonality controls. TCRdb obtained this table from immuneACCESS and retained in-frame rearrangements with V and J assigned. These tables miss some clones; where compared with another copy, unresolved V genes account for less than half of the shortfall, and the remainder is unexplained. The DNA gave D and trimming, while V, J and clone size come from that table. Within this sample are 150,000 or so clones, with 80% of them counted one time only. The ten largest clonotypes hold 6% to 9.5% of the sample.

From the germline V gene, CDR1 is SGHAT and CDR2 is FQNNGV. The trim is 0 bases for V and 2 bases for J, with a gap of 4 bases between the germline ends. Measured from the cysteine to the phenylalanine, the CDR3 is 13 residues long. CDR3 DNA only is kept here, 39 bases in frame from base 1. Regarding this clone: Its antigen remains undetermined. No clone much larger than this one lies a single base away; base qualities are absent.

For TCR beta library preparation, roughly 2 micrograms of genomic DNA were extracted from the cryopreserved PBMCs. Longitudinal blood samples from CLL patients receiving ibrutinib monotherapy were subjected to high-throughput TCR beta sequencing. The patients were enrolled in a single-center, open-label phase 2 trial of ibrutinib monotherapy. The chain is made from TRBV11-2 and TRBJ1-2; the D gene is unclear. The material sequenced was PBMCs, taken after 36 months of ibrutinib treatment. The TCR comes from a human donor with chronic lymphocytic leukemia. CDR3 sequence: CASSLEANYGYTF. The sequenced DNA is TGTGCCAGCAGCTTAGAGGCAAACTATGGCTACACCTTC. Extended through the reference TRBV11-2 and TRBJ1-2 proteins, this CDR3 yields the full variable domain: EAGVAQSPRYKIIEKRQSVAFWCNPISGHATLYWYQQILGQGPKLLIQFQNNGVVDDSQLPKDRFSAERLKGVDSTLKIQPAKLEDSAVYLCASSLEANYGYTFGSGTRLTVV.